These 29 T cell receptor beta chains share one sample of origin, sequenced in a study of T cell repertoires in cytomegalovirus infection. Their cognate antigens are unknown. TCRdb analysed the reads with MiXCR anew, one entry per CDR3 protein. The sample includes approximately 770,000 distinct CDR3 sequences, around 29% seen only once; the top ten take around 12%. The starting material was cultured CD8+ T cells from PBMCs, obtained from culture after CMV antigen stimulation. These receptors all come from a human donor in good health (CMV status not recorded). Some clones in this sample may be carry-over from other donors' samples.

The chain links TRBV7-2 to TRBJ1-6, with 10 bases identical to TRBD1. J gave up 3 bases and V 0 bases, and 2 bases lay outside the gene matches. The CDR3 has 17 amino acids. CDR1 and CDR2 (germline): SGHTA, FQGNSA. CDR3 sequence reads: CASSLARTGGYNSPLHF. The CDR3 bases are TGTGCCAGCAGCTTAGCTCGGACAGGGGGCTATAATTCACCCCTCCACTTT.

The table lists this clonotype with many counts. Here the CDR3 DNA reads TGCGCCAGCAGCCAAGACGGATTGAACACTGAAGCTTTCTTT. Translated: CASSQDGLNTEAFF. The chain is built from TRBV4-3 and TRBJ1-1; D is unclear. The CDR3 is made up of 14 amino acids. Trimming cost V 0 bases and J 0 bases, with 5 bases left between them. Germline V gene sequence: CDR1 LGHNA, CDR2 YSLEER.

The gene calls are TRBV7-9 and TRBJ1-1; no reliable D call. The CDR3 is 12 residues long. Germline CDR1 SEHNR, CDR2 FQNEAQ (reference sequence). V lost 3 bases and J 7 bases, leaving 9 bases between the germline ends. CDR3 amino acids: CASSFTLFEAFF. Written as DNA, the CDR3 is TGTGCCAGCAGCTTCACACTCTTTGAAGCTTTCTTT. Supplemented by reference TRBV7-9 and TRBJ1-1, the full variable domain reads DTGVSQNPRHKITKRGQNVTFRCDPISEHNRLYWYRQTLGQGPEFLTYFQNEAQLEKSRLLSDRFSAERPKGSFSTLEIQRTEQGDSAMYLCASSFTLFEAFFGQGTRLTVV.

CDR3: CASSSRPGARNSPLHF. The CDR3 DNA follows: TGTGCCAGCAGTTCTCGGCCAGGGGCGCGTAATTCACCCCTCCACTTT. V gene TRBV28 combines with J gene TRBJ1-6; D is perhaps TRBD1 (6 bases). CDR3 length: 16 residues. Germline V gene lookup returns CDR1 MDHEN and CDR2 SYDVKM. V was clipped by 4 bases and J by 6 bases, with 16 bases between them.

This clonotype was seen repeatedly, ten times or more. V gene TRBV7-9 combines with J gene TRBJ2-5, with D perhaps matching TRBD1 (6 bases). Germline assignment: CDR1 SEHNR and CDR2 FQNEAQ (reference sequence). The CDR3 totals 15 residues. The germline V and J ends were trimmed by 4 bases and 3 bases, with 15 bases remaining between them. The CDR3 reads CASSYPATGEETQYF. The CDR3 DNA reads TGTGCCAGCAGCTACCCTGCGACAGGTGAAGAGACCCAGTACTTC.

Many counts were recorded for this clonotype. The chain carries TRBV7-2 and TRBJ1-4, with D possibly matching TRBD1 (6 bases). CDR1 is SGHTA, CDR2 FQGNSA, per germline. CDR3 length: 15 amino acids. V lost 4 bases and J 4 bases, leaving 13 bases between the germline ends. As DNA, the CDR3 is TGTGCCAGCAGCTCCGCGGGACACAATAATGAAAAACTGTTTTTT. Translating it yields CASSSAGHNNEKLFF.

This clonotype was observed many times. The CDR3 loop is CASSSGLAGPNEQYV. CDR3 nucleotides: TGTGCCAGCAGCTCTGGGCTAGCGGGTCCTAACGAGCAGTACGTC. This chain links TRBV7-2 with TRBJ2-7; the match to TRBD2 covers 8 bases. The ends lost 4 bases at V and 5 bases at J; junction bases unmatched: 10. The CDR3 has 15 residues. The germline CDR1 and CDR2 sequences are SGHTA and FQGNSA.

V and J are TRBV19 and TRBJ1-6; TRBD1 agrees at 7 bases. The CDR3 runs to 14 residues. With 6 bases clipped from V and 9 bases from J, the junction kept 8 bases outside the gene matches. Germline V gene lookup returns CDR1 LNHDA and CDR2 SQIVND (reference sequence). CDR3 loop: CASRNRDSRSPLHF. For the CDR3, the DNA is TGTGCCAGTAGAAACCGGGACAGTCGTTCACCCCTCCACTTT.

The rearrangement uses TRBV10-3 and TRBJ1-2; the match to TRBD1 covers 7 bases. The germline gives CDR1 ENHRY, CDR2 SYGVKD. There are 14 residues in the CDR3. V lost 7 bases, J lost 3 bases, and 8 bases stayed unmatched. CDR3 nucleotides: TGTGCCATCACTACGACAGGGATGGACTATGGCTACACCTTC. Protein: CAITTTGMDYGYTF.

The chain employs TRBV27 and TRBJ1-1, with D maybe TRBD1 (6 bases). Germline values: CDR1 MNHEY, CDR2 SMNVEV (reference sequence). Trimming left V 7 bases short and J 1 base short, with 10 bases between. The CDR3 sequence is 13 residues long. The CDR3 DNA sequence: TGTGCCAGCAAGGACAGCCAGAACACTGAAGCTTTCTTT. Translation gives CASKDSQNTEAFF.

The chain has TRBV6-5 and TRBJ2-1, with D hard to call. This CDR3 spans 11 amino acids. Germline V lookup: CDR1 MNHEY, CDR2 SVGAGI. V lost 6 bases and J 5 bases, leaving 5 bases between the germline ends. CDR3 amino acids: CASRYHNEQFF. The CDR3 DNA sequence: TGTGCCAGCAGGTACCACAATGAGCAGTTCTTC.

This clonotype came up a few times. The chain links TRBV10-3 to TRBJ1-2; D gene unclear. The V gene lost 0 bases and the J gene lost 3 bases, with 14 bases spanning the gap. Germline lookup yields CDR1 ENHRY and CDR2 SYGVKD. This CDR3 spans 16 amino acids. The CDR3 protein is CAISESQQNPHYGYTF. In DNA form, the CDR3 reads TGTGCCATCAGTGAGTCGCAACAGAACCCACACTATGGCTACACCTTC.

At least ten counts were recorded for this clonotype. The J gene is TRBJ2-3, the V gene TRBV12-3 or TRBV12-4, with 7 bases aligning to TRBD2. CDR3 length: 13 residues. V trimming: 3 bases; J trimming: 10 bases; junction bases outside the gene matches: 7. For the CDR3, the DNA is TGTGCCAGCAGTTTCGGGACCAGCGGGGCGCAGTATTTT. This sequence encodes CASSFGTSGAQYF.

This clonotype showed up just a few times. The chain uses TRBV7-2 and TRBJ1-2, with 12 bases identical to TRBD1. The germline gives CDR1 SGHTA, CDR2 FQGNSA. CDR3 length: 18 residues. V was pared by 0 bases and J by 7 bases, with 12 bases of the junction left unmatched. The CDR3 here is CASSLAGGTGGFTSGYTF. Written as DNA, the CDR3 is TGTGCCAGCAGCTTAGCGGGAGGGACAGGGGGCTTCACTAGTGGCTACACCTTC. The whole variable domain, filled in from reference TRBV7-2 and TRBJ1-2, reads GAGVSQSPSNKVTEKGKDVELRCDPISGHTALYWYRQSLGQGLEFLIYFQGNSAPDKSGLPSDRFSAERTGGSVSTLTIQRTQQEDSAVYLCASSLAGGTGGFTSGYTFGSGTRLTVV.

To note about this clonotype: The junction does not match germline at one end; this may be a read error. The DNA for the CDR3 is TGTGCCAGCAGCCCTCGGGGGAATAGCAATCTGCCCCAGCATTTT. Amino acid sequence: CASSPRGNSNLPQHF. V is TRBV28 and J is TRBJ1-5, with D tentatively TRBD1 (5 bases). Germline V CDR1 and CDR2: MDHEN, SYDVKM. This CDR3 is 15 amino acids long.

V usage is TRBV5-4 and J usage is TRBJ1-2; D is unclear. Between the trimmed V and J ends, which lost 0 bases and 8 bases, there was a span of 5 bases. The CDR3 sequence is 11 residues long. In germline, CDR1 is SGHNT, CDR2 YYREEE (reference sequence). CDR3 loop: CASSLATGYTF. CDR3 DNA sequence: TGTGCCAGCAGCTTGGCGACGGGCTACACCTTC.

This clonotype was counted at least ten times. The V gene is TRBV7-9, the J gene TRBJ2-6, with D perhaps matching TRBD1 or TRBD2 (5 bases each). The ends were cut back, 7 bases at V and 2 bases at J, with 15 bases in the middle. Germline CDR1 reads SEHNR; CDR2 reads FQNEAQ (reference sequence). This CDR3 is built from 16 residues. CDR3 loop: CASTLPWGTGANVLTF. The CDR3 DNA is TGTGCCAGCACCCTCCCCTGGGGGACTGGGGCCAACGTCCTGACTTTC.

CDR3 DNA sequence: TGTGCCAGCAGTTTAACCGGACAGGGAGGTAATTCACCCCTCCACTTT. Protein: CASSLTGQGGNSPLHF. This chain uses TRBV27 with TRBJ1-6, with 8 bases that match TRBD1. After removal of 2 bases from V and 6 bases from J, the junction contained 6 bases not matched to a gene. The CDR3 is 16 amino acids. Per the germline V gene, CDR1 is MNHEY and CDR2 is SMNVEV (reference sequence).

The CDR3 nucleotides read TGTGCCACCAGACACCGATCAGGAGGGGAGCTGTTTTTT. Amino acids: CATRHRSGGELFF. The genes are TRBV24-1 and TRBJ2-2; D call uncertain. V was cut by 7 bases and J by 8 bases, with 13 bases left in between. This CDR3 has 13 amino acids. CDR1 and CDR2 (germline): KGHDR, SFDVKD.

The gene calls are TRBV6-6 and TRBJ2-1; 10 positions match TRBD2. CDR3 size: 18 residues. With 2 bases clipped from V and 3 bases from J, the junction kept 10 bases outside the gene matches. Germline V gene lookup returns CDR1 MNHNY and CDR2 SVGAGI (reference sequence). In DNA form, the CDR3 reads TGTGCCAGCAGTTACATGGCTAGCGGGGGAACCAACTACAATGAGCAGTTCTTC. The encoded protein is CASSYMASGGTNYNEQFF.

Ten or more counts support this clonotype. The J gene is TRBJ1-2, the V gene TRBV12-3 or TRBV12-4; the match to TRBD1 covers 7 bases. The CDR3 extends over 14 amino acids. V was clipped by 4 bases and J by 7 bases; unmatched bases: 9. The CDR3 nucleotides are TGTGCCAGCAGTTCCGTTGGGGGGACAGCTGGCTACACCTTC. Protein sequence: CASSSVGGTAGYTF.

The chain links TRBV15 to TRBJ2-1, with D possibly called TRBD1 or TRBD2 (6 bases each). This CDR3 region has 18 residues. V lost 1 base to trimming and J lost 4 bases, with 20 bases between them. Per the germline V gene, CDR1 is LNHNV and CDR2 is YYDKDF (reference sequence). In DNA, the CDR3 is TGTGCCACCAGCAGAGCGGAGGGGGATTTTGGGCCTTACAATGAGCAGTTCTTC. Amino acid sequence: CATSRAEGDFGPYNEQFF.

In this sample, this clonotype turned up a few times. This chain uses TRBV15 with TRBJ1-5; D perhaps matches TRBD1 (5 bases). In germline, CDR1 is LNHNV, CDR2 YYDKDF (reference sequence). This CDR3 has 16 amino acids. V was trimmed by 0 bases and J by 0 bases, leaving 9 bases between them. DNA for the CDR3: TGTGCCACCAGCAGAGATAAGGGGTATAGCAATCAGCCCCAGCATTTT. Translation: CATSRDKGYSNQPQHF.

In this sample, this clonotype turned up a few times. V usage is TRBV28 and J usage is TRBJ1-1; D gene unclear. Germline CDR1 is MDHEN and CDR2 is SYDVKM. The CDR3 sequence is 15 residues long. Trimming removed 2 bases at V and 1 base at J, with 11 bases between. CDR3 sequence: CASSLVGYPNTEAFF. The CDR3 DNA is TGTGCCAGCAGTTTAGTGGGTTATCCGAACACTGAAGCTTTCTTT.

This clonotype was counted at least ten times. The chain recombines TRBV7-9 with TRBJ2-5, with 10 bases aligning to TRBD1. The trim removed 5 bases at V and 0 bases at J, leaving 6 bases unmatched. In germline, CDR1 is SEHNR, CDR2 FQNEAQ (reference sequence). The CDR3 runs 16 residues. CDR3 DNA sequence: TGTGCCAGCAGCCATGGACAGGGGGTTGACCAAGAGACCCAGTACTTC. Its protein product is CASSHGQGVDQETQYF.

This clonotype was picked up one time. V usage is TRBV6-2 or TRBV6-3 and J usage is TRBJ2-5; D is unresolved. Germline V gives CDR1 MNHEY, CDR2 SVGEGT. The CDR3 runs 13 residues. V was trimmed by 1 base and J by 2 bases, leaving 5 bases between them. CDR3 in DNA: TGTGCCAGCAGTTACTGGGCACAAGAGACCCAGTACTTC. Protein: CASSYWAQETQYF.

V usage is TRBV10-1 and J usage is TRBJ2-1; D is unclear. This CDR3 is 11 amino acids long. Germline-derived CDR1 and CDR2 are WNHNN and SYGVQD (reference sequence). Trimming cost V 2 bases and J 9 bases, with 5 bases left between them. The CDR3 coding sequence is TGCGCCAGCAGTGAGGGGATTGAGCAGTTCTTC. Its translation is CASSEGIEQFF.

This chain joins TRBV10-3 and TRBJ2-1, with TRBD2 identical over 9 bases. J gave up 9 bases and V 6 bases, and 18 bases lay outside the gene matches. The CDR3 is 17 amino acids. Germline CDR1 ENHRY, CDR2 SYGVKD. The CDR3 region has the DNA TGTGCCATCAGCCCATCAGGGGGTTTGGCGGGGGGGCCTGAGCAGTTCTTC. Translating it yields CAISPSGGLAGGPEQFF.

This clonotype was counted once. The gene calls are TRBV10-3 and TRBJ1-2; possible D gene TRBD1, 5 bases. CDR1 is ENHRY, CDR2 SYGVKD, per germline. The CDR3 has 12 residues. V lost 6 bases, J lost 5 bases, and 10 bases lay in between. In DNA form, the CDR3 reads TGTGCCATCAGAATACAGGAGTATGGCTACACCTTC. This codes for CAIRIQEYGYTF.